This TCR beta chain was recorded in a study of beta chain features in type 1 diabetes. Investigators reverse transcribed all isolated RNA, so they sequenced expressed TCRB transcripts. Data came from immunoSEQ multiplex PCR; TCRdb stores just in-frame clones and leaves some out. In the table there are under 450,000 clones, about 15% of which are singletons. Sorted CD4+ subsets: naive, central memory, regulatory, stem cell-like memory (CD45RO/CCR7/CD25/CD127/CD95/CD27 panel). Per the germline V gene, CDR1 is GTSNPN and CDR2 is SVGIG (reference sequence). With 5 bases clipped from V and 2 bases from J, the junction kept 2 bases outside the gene matches. The CDR3 covers 12 residues.

This receptor was taken from a man in his thirties or forties in good health. The chain is built from TRBV30 and TRBJ1-1, with 7 nucleotides matching TRBD1. The sample consisted of naive CD4+ T cells from blood. The CDR3 sequence is CAWDRENTEAFF. CDR3 DNA: TGTGCCTGGGACAGGGAAAACACTGAAGCTTTCTTT.